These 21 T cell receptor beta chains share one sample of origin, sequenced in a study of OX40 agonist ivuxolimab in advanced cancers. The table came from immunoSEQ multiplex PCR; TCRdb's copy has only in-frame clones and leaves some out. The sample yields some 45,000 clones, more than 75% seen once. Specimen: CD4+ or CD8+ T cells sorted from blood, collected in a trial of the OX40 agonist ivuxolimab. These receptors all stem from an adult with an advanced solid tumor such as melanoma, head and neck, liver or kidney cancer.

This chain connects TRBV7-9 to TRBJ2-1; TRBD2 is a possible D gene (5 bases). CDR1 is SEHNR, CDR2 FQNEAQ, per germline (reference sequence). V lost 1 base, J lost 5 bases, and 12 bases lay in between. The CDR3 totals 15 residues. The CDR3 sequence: CASSLGESGNNEQFF. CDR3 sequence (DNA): TGTGCCAGCAGCTTAGGGGAGTCAGGAAACAATGAGCAGTTCTTC.

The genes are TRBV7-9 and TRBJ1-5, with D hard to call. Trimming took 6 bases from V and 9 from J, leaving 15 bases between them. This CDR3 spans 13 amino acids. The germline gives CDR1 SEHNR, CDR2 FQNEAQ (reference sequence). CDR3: CASRSGSHGPQHF. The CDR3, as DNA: TGTGCCAGCAGGTCCGGGTCACACGGGCCCCAGCATTTT.

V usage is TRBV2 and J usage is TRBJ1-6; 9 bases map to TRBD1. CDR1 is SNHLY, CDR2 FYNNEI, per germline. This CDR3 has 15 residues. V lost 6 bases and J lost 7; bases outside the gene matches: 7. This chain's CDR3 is CASRLYGTGNSPLHF. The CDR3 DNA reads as TGTGCCAGCAGACTCTACGGGACAGGGAATTCACCCCTCCACTTT.

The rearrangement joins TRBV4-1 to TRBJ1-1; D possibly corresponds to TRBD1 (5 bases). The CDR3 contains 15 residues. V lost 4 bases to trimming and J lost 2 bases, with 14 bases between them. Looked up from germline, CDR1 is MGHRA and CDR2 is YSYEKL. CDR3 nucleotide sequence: TGCGCCAGCAGCCTAGGGGCGAAAACAAACACTGAAGCTTTCTTT. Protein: CASSLGAKTNTEAFF.

Here the CDR3 reads CASSPGRGTDTQYF. CDR3 nucleotide sequence: TGTGCCAGCAGCCCGGGACGAGGCACAGATACGCAGTATTTT. The rearrangement joins TRBV5-8 to TRBJ2-3, with D perhaps given as TRBD1 or TRBD2 (5 bases each). Germline CDR1 and CDR2: SGHTS and YDEGEE. The V gene lost 4 bases and the J gene lost 1 base, with 10 bases spanning the gap. The CDR3 spans 14 residues.

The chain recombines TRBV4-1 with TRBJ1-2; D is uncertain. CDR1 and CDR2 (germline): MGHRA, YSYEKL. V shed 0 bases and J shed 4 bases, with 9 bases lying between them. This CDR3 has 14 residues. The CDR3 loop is CASSQDAQPYGYTF. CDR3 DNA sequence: TGCGCCAGCAGCCAAGATGCACAGCCCTATGGCTACACCTTC.

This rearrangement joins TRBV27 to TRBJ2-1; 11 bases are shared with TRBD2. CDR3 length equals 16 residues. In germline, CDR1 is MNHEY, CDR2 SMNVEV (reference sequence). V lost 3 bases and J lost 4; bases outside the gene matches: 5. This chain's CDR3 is CASSLSTSGVYNEQFF. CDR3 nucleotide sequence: TGTGCCAGCAGTTTGTCGACTAGCGGGGTGTACAATGAGCAGTTCTTC.

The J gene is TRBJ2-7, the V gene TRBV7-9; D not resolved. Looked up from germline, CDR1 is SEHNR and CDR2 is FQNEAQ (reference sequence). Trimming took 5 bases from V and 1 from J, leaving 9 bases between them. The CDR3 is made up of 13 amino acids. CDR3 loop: CASSPPGSYEQYF. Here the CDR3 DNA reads TGTGCCAGCAGCCCCCCCGGGTCCTACGAGCAGTACTTC.

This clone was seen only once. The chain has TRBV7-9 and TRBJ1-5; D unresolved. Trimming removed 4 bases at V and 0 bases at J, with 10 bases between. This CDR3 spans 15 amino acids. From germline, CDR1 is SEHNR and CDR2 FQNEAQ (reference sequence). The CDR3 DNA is TGTGCCAGCAGCTCGGACGGTTATAGCAATCAGCCCCAGCATTTT. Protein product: CASSSDGYSNQPQHF. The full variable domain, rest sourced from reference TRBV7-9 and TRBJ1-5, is DTGVSQNPRHKITKRGQNVTFRCDPISEHNRLYWYRQTLGQGPEFLTYFQNEAQLEKSRLLSDRFSAERPKGSFSTLEIQRTEQGDSAMYLCASSSDGYSNQPQHFGDGTRLSIL.

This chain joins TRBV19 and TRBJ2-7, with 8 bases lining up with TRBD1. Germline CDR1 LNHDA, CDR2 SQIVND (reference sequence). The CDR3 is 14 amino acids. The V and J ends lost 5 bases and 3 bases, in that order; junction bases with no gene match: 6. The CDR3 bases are TGTGCCAGTAGTCCGTGGACAGGGAGCTACGAGCAGTACTTC. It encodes CASSPWTGSYEQYF.

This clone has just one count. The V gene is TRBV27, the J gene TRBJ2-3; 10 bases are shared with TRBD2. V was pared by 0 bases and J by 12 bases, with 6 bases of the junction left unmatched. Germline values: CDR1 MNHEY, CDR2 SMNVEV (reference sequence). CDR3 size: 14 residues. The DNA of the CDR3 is TGTGCCAGCAGTTTATCGCCTAGCGGGGGTTCTCAGTATTTT. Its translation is CASSLSPSGGSQYF.

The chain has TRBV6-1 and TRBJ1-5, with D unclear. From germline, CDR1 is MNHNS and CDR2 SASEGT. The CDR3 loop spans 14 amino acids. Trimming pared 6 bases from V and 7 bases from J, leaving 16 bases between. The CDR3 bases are TGTGCCAGCAGCGAGGGCCCCGGTGGACAGCCCCAGCATTTT. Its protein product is CASSEGPGGQPQHF.

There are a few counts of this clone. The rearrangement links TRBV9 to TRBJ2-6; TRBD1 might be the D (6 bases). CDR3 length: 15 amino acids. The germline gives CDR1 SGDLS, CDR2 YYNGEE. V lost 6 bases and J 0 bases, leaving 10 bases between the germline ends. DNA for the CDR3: TGTGCCAGCAAGGACAGTCGCTCTGGGGCCAACGTCCTGACTTTC. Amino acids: CASKDSRSGANVLTF.

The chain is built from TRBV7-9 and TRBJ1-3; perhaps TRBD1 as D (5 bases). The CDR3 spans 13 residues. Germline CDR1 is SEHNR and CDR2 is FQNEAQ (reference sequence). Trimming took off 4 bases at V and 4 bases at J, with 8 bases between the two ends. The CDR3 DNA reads TGTGCCAGCAGCTACGGGGGGGGAAACACCATATATTTT. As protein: CASSYGGGNTIYF.

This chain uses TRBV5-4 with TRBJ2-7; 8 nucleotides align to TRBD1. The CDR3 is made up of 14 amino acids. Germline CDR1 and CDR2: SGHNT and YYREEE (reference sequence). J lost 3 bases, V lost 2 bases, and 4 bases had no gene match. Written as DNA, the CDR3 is TGTGCCAGCAGCTTTCAGGGGGCCGGCTACGAGCAGTACTTC. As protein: CASSFQGAGYEQYF.

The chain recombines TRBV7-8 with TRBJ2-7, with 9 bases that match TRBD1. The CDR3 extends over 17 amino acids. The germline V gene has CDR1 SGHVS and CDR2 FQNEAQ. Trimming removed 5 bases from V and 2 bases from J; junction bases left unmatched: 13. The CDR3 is CASSTWTGDLMAYEQYF. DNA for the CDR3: TGTGCCAGCAGCACCTGGACAGGGGACCTGATGGCCTACGAGCAGTACTTC.

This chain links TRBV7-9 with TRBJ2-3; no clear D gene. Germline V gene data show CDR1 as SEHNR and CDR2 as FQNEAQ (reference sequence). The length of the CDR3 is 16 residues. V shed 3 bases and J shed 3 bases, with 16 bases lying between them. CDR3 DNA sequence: TGTGCCAGCAGCTTGGCTTGGCGAGATGGGACAGATACGCAGTATTTT. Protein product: CASSLAWRDGTDTQYF.

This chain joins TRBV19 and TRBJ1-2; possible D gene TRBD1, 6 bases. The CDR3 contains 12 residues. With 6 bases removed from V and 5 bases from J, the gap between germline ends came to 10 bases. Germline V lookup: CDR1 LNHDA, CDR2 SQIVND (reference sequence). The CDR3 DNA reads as TGTGCCAGTAGCTTACAGGGATATGGCTACACCTTC. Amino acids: CASSLQGYGYTF.

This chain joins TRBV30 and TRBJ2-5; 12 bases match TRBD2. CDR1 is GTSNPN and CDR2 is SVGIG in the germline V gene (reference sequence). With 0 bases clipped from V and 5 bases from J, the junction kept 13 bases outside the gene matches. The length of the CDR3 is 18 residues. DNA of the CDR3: TGTGCCTGGAGTGTAGGTCTAGCGGGAGGGACAAGAATGGAGACCCAGTACTTC. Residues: CAWSVGLAGGTRMETQYF.

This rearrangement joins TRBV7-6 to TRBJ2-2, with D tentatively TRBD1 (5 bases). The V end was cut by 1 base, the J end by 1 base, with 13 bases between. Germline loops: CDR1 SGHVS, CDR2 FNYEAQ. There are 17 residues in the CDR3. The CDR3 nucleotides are TGTGCCAGCAGCTTAGAAACGGGCCAGGGGAACACCGGGGAGCTGTTTTTT. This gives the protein CASSLETGQGNTGELFF.

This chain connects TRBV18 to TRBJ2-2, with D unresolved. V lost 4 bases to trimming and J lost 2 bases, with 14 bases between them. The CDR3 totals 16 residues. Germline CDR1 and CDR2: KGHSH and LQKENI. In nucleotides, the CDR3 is TGTGCCAGCTCACGTCTAGAACACATTAACACCGGGGAGCTGTTTTTT. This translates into CASSRLEHINTGELFF.